The rows below give T cell receptor beta chains drawn from one sample of a study of blood T cell repertoires in COVID-19. Sequenced by immunoSEQ multiplex PCR; TCRdb stores in-frame clones only, minus some. The sample records about 280,000 clones, roughly 85% being singletons. What was sequenced was peripheral blood. The receptors were sampled from a man aged 50 to 59 with active or convalescent COVID-19. Each CDR3 is given with its conserved first and last residue. The order of the fields is clone size, V gene, J gene, D gene, CDR3 length, CDR3 DNA, CDR3 protein. The D gene is left open where the match is weak. Clone size, where shown, is once, few, many, or a class for clones that have expanded.

.,TRBV15,TRBJ1-6,.,16,TGTGCCACCAGCAGAGATGGAACAGGGAATAATTCACCCCTCCACTTT,CATSRDGTGNNSPLHF
.,TRBV19,TRBJ2-1,TRBD2,14,TGTGCCAGTAGTAATAGCGGGAGGGCCGGTGAGCAGTTCTTC,CASSNSGRAGEQFF
.,TRBV3-1/TRBV3-2,TRBJ1-2,.,16,TGTGCCAGCAGCCCGACTCTCGCCGGGAGGGTAGAAGGCTACACCTTC,CASSPTLAGRVEGYTF
.,TRBV3-1/TRBV3-2,TRBJ2-1,TRBD2,16,TGTGCCAGCAGCCAATGGACTAGCGGGAGTAGGGATGAGCAGTTCTTC,CASSQWTSGSRDEQFF
.,TRBV28,TRBJ1-1,TRBD1,12,TGTGCCAGCAGACGGACAGGGTCGAGGGCTTTCTTT,CASRRTGSRAFF
.,TRBV3-1/TRBV3-2,TRBJ2-3,TRBD2,14,TGTGCCAGCAGCCAAAGGACTAGTGCAGATACGCAGTATTTT,CASSQRTSADTQYF
.,TRBV13,TRBJ2-4,TRBD2,18,TGTGCCAGCAGCCGCGGGAGGTTGTACGGGTCAGCCAAAAACATTCAGTACTTC,CASSRGRLYGSAKNIQYF
.,TRBV10-3,TRBJ1-1,.,16,TGTGCCATCAGTGACCTTACGAGGACGGGGGGGACTGAAGCTTTCTTT,CAISDLTRTGGTEAFF
.,TRBV28,TRBJ1-1,.,16,TGTGCCAGCAGTTTAGGTTGGAAGGGGATGAACACTGAAGCTTTCTTT,CASSLGWKGMNTEAFF
few,TRBV5-1,TRBJ1-4,.,14,TGCGCCAGCAGCTTCGGGGGTACTAATGAAAAACTGTTTTTT,CASSFGGTNEKLFF
.,TRBV30,TRBJ1-1,TRBD1,18,TGTGCCTGGAGTGTAGGGCGCAACAGGGGGCGGCCCCTCACTGAAGCTTTCTTT,CAWSVGRNRGRPLTEAFF
.,TRBV5-6,TRBJ1-4,TRBD1,17,TGTGCCAGCAGCTTGGCCATTAGAAGACAGGGGAATGAAAAACTGTTTTTT,CASSLAIRRQGNEKLFF
.,TRBV28,TRBJ1-3,TRBD1,16,TGTGCCAGCACCCCCGCTCAGGGGGCAGGTGGAAACACCATATATTTT,CASTPAQGAGGNTIYF
few,TRBV13,TRBJ2-2,TRBD2,16,TGTGCCAGCAGCGTGGGGAGCGGGAGTGGCGCCAGGGAGCTGTTTTTT,CASSVGSGSGARELFF
.,TRBV5-1,TRBJ2-3,.,18,TGCGCCAGCAGCCGTATACCCGCAGGAGGGTTTATCACAGATACGCAGTATTTT,CASSRIPAGGFITDTQYF
.,TRBV12-5,TRBJ1-3,.,14,TGTGCTAGTGGTTTGGACGGGGCTGGAAACACCATATATTTT,CASGLDGAGNTIYF
.,TRBV27,TRBJ1-1,TRBD1,13,TGTGCCAGCAGGATACAGGGGGGGACTGAAGCTTTCTTT,CASRIQGGTEAFF
.,TRBV30,TRBJ1-6,.,15,TGTGCCTGGAGTGCGGGAGGCACCTATAATTCACCCCTCCACTTT,CAWSAGGTYNSPLHF
few,TRBV19,TRBJ1-5,.,13,TGTGCCAGTAGTACGACACAGGATCAGCCCCAGCATTTT,CASSTTQDQPQHF
.,TRBV9,TRBJ1-2,TRBD1,15,TGTGCCAGCAGCGTAGACCCCAGGGGGGATGGGGGCTACACCTTC,CASSVDPRGDGGYTF
.,TRBV5-1,TRBJ2-7,TRBD1,15,TGCGCCAGCAGCGGGGGGACAGGGGTTAACTACGAGCAGTACTTC,CASSGGTGVNYEQYF
once,TRBV4-2,TRBJ2-1,TRBD2,15,TGTGCCAGCAGCCTCCTGCGGGGGGGGAACAATGAGCAGTTCTTC,CASSLLRGGNNEQFF
few,TRBV30,TRBJ1-1,.,15,TGTGCCTGCCACACGGGGGGGGGCCGGAACACTGAAGCTTTCTTT,CACHTGGGRNTEAFF
.,TRBV7-3,TRBJ2-3,TRBD2,15,TGTGCCAGCGGTGGACTAGCGGGAGTCACAGATACGCAGTATTTT,CASGGLAGVTDTQYF
.,TRBV28,TRBJ2-7,.,15,TGTGCCAGCACCCGAGGGGGGGCCGGCTCCTACGAGCAGTACTTC,CASTRGGAGSYEQYF
.,TRBV19,TRBJ2-4,TRBD1,11,TGTGCCAGTCGGGACAGGCTTATTCAGTACTTC,CASRDRLIQYF
once,TRBV7-8,TRBJ1-2,.,13,TGTGCCAGCAGCTCCAGGGTCCCCTATGGCTACACCTTC,CASSSRVPYGYTF
.,TRBV2,TRBJ1-5,TRBD1,15,TGTGCCAGCAGACCCACCGGGACAGAGAATCAGCCCCAGCATTTT,CASRPTGTENQPQHF
.,TRBV27,TRBJ2-5,TRBD2,15,TGTGCCAGCAGTCCCGTCTCACTGCGCGGGGGGACCCAGTACTTC,CASSPVSLRGGTQYF
few,TRBV5-1,TRBJ2-3,.,16,TGCGCCAGCAGCCCAGGGGGTTCGGGGGGCACAGATACGCAGTATTTT,CASSPGGSGGTDTQYF
once,TRBV27,TRBJ1-4,TRBD1,17,TGTGCCAGCAGTTCAAGAGAAAGGGGGCCCTACCGGGAAAAACTGTTTTTT,CASSSRERGPYREKLFF
.,TRBV5-5,TRBJ1-2,TRBD1,14,TGTGCCAGCAGGGAAGGACAGGGGGCGGAAGGCTACACCTTC,CASREGQGAEGYTF
.,TRBV7-9,TRBJ1-3,.,12,TGTGCCAGCAGCCTACAGGGAAACACCATATATTTT,CASSLQGNTIYF
.,TRBV6-4,TRBJ1-1,TRBD1,14,TGTGCCAGCAGTCCGACAGGGGGAGGCACTGAAGCTTTCTTT,CASSPTGGGTEAFF